This is a list of T cell receptor beta chains from one sample in a study of blood T cell repertoires in COVID-19. Produced via immunoSEQ multiplex PCR; TCRdb's table is partial and in-frame only. Among a few hundred thousand clones listed, more than 80% were seen once. Sequencing used PBMCs or T cells enriched from blood (not recorded which). All receptors derive from a middle-aged man who had recovered from COVID-19. The CDR3 runs from the conserved cysteine through the conserved F or W. D genes are given only for firm matches. Some rows have no size entry. The others give once, few or many, or a class for an expanded clone.

J gene: TRBJ1-3; V gene: TRBV25-1; D gene: .; clone size: .; CDR3 DNA: TGTGCCAGCAGTGAATATAAAGGCGGCGGCTCTGGAAACACCATATATTTT; CDR3 protein: CASSEYKGGGSGNTIYF
J gene: TRBJ1-6; V gene: TRBV28; D gene: TRBD1; clone size: .; CDR3 DNA: TGTGCCAGCAGTTCGGGACAGGGAGGCTCACCCCTCCACTTT; CDR3 protein: CASSSGQGGSPLHF
J gene: TRBJ1-3; V gene: TRBV19; D gene: TRBD1; clone size: .; CDR3 DNA: TGTGCCAGTAGTAGGTCCGGGACAGGGGGCTCAAGCTCTGGAAACACCATATATTTT; CDR3 protein: CASSRSGTGGSSSGNTIYF
J gene: TRBJ1-1; V gene: TRBV11-2; D gene: .; clone size: few; CDR3 DNA: TGTGCCAGCAGCTTAGATCTGGGGGCGAACACTGAAGCTTTCTTT; CDR3 protein: CASSLDLGANTEAFF
J gene: TRBJ2-7; V gene: TRBV7-8; D gene: TRBD1; clone size: .; CDR3 DNA: TGTGCCAGCAGCTTAGGGGCCAGGGGGTACGAGCAGTACTTC; CDR3 protein: CASSLGARGYEQYF
J gene: TRBJ2-5; V gene: TRBV7-9; D gene: TRBD2; clone size: .; CDR3 DNA: TGTGCCAGCAGCCTTAGGGCTAGCGGGTATCAAGAGACCCAGTACTTC; CDR3 protein: CASSLRASGYQETQYF
J gene: TRBJ2-3; V gene: TRBV15; D gene: .; clone size: .; CDR3 DNA: TGTGCCACCAGCAGAGATTCCCGCTACAGGGCAGATACGCAGTATTTT; CDR3 protein: CATSRDSRYRADTQYF
J gene: TRBJ2-1; V gene: TRBV5-1; D gene: .; clone size: .; CDR3 DNA: TGCGCCAGCAGCTGGGGGTCCGGGACTTCTTACAATGAGCAGTTCTTC; CDR3 protein: CASSWGSGTSYNEQFF
J gene: TRBJ2-1; V gene: TRBV5-1; D gene: TRBD2; clone size: .; CDR3 DNA: TGCGCCAGCAGCTTGGGATCGAGCGGGGGGTTCATGAATGAGCAGTTCTTC; CDR3 protein: CASSLGSSGGFMNEQFF
J gene: TRBJ2-1; V gene: TRBV29-1; D gene: TRBD2; clone size: .; CDR3 DNA: TGCAGCGTTGAGAGCGGGAGAACGAATGAGCAGTTCTTC; CDR3 protein: CSVESGRTNEQFF
J gene: TRBJ1-2; V gene: TRBV30; D gene: .; clone size: .; CDR3 DNA: TGTGCCTGGAGTGTACCGGACTATGGCTACACCTTC; CDR3 protein: CAWSVPDYGYTF
J gene: TRBJ1-4; V gene: TRBV11-3; D gene: .; clone size: .; CDR3 DNA: TGTGCCAGCAGCCGGGGACATGTCCTTTATTGTCGGTTCCGGCGCCGGTTTTTT; CDR3 protein: CASSRGHVLYCRFRRRFF
J gene: TRBJ2-2; V gene: TRBV12-5; D gene: TRBD1; clone size: .; CDR3 DNA: TGTGCTAGCGAACGACAGGGGGATAAGGACGGGGAGCTGTTTTTT; CDR3 protein: CASERQGDKDGELFF
J gene: TRBJ2-1; V gene: TRBV5-6; D gene: .; clone size: .; CDR3 DNA: TGTGCCAGCAGCTTCGGGGTTAATGAGCAGTTCTTC; CDR3 protein: CASSFGVNEQFF
J gene: TRBJ1-2; V gene: TRBV6-4; D gene: .; clone size: .; CDR3 DNA: TGTGCCAGCAGTGATATCTATGGCTACACCTTC; CDR3 protein: CASSDIYGYTF
J gene: TRBJ2-3; V gene: TRBV10-3; D gene: .; clone size: .; CDR3 DNA: TGTGCCATCAGTGGCACAGGTTGGGGAGATACGCAGTATTTT; CDR3 protein: CAISGTGWGDTQYF
J gene: TRBJ2-7; V gene: TRBV18; D gene: .; clone size: .; CDR3 DNA: TGTGCCAGCTCACTGCTCGTTCCCCCTAGCCCCCAGGGGGAGCAGTACTTC; CDR3 protein: CASSLLVPPSPQGEQYF
J gene: TRBJ1-5; V gene: TRBV29-1; D gene: .; clone size: .; CDR3 DNA: TGCAGCGTTGAAATAGAGCGATCCCAGCATTTT; CDR3 protein: CSVEIERSQHF
J gene: TRBJ2-7; V gene: TRBV19; D gene: TRBD2; clone size: .; CDR3 DNA: TGTGCCAGTAGGCTGACTAGCGGGAGCGGCGAGCAGTACTTC; CDR3 protein: CASRLTSGSGEQYF
J gene: TRBJ2-2; V gene: TRBV7-3; D gene: .; clone size: .; CDR3 DNA: TGTGCCAGCAGTTATCTCTCGGGGACCGGGGAGCTGTTTTTT; CDR3 protein: CASSYLSGTGELFF
J gene: TRBJ1-2; V gene: TRBV29-1; D gene: TRBD1; clone size: .; CDR3 DNA: TGCAGCGTTAAGACAGGGGGCGCGGTTGGCTACACCTTC; CDR3 protein: CSVKTGGAVGYTF
J gene: TRBJ1-2; V gene: TRBV18; D gene: TRBD1; clone size: .; CDR3 DNA: TGTGCCAGCTCACTCTCACAGGGGACGTATGGCTACACCTTC; CDR3 protein: CASSLSQGTYGYTF
J gene: TRBJ1-1; V gene: TRBV29-1; D gene: .; clone size: .; CDR3 DNA: TGCAGCGTGACCCAGAAGGGGTCCATGAACACTGAAGCTTTCTTT; CDR3 protein: CSVTQKGSMNTEAFF
J gene: TRBJ2-7; V gene: TRBV6-4; D gene: .; clone size: .; CDR3 DNA: TGTGCCAGCAGCGCCAGGGGCAGGGAACTCTACGAGCAGTACTTC; CDR3 protein: CASSARGRELYEQYF
J gene: TRBJ1-4; V gene: TRBV4-1; D gene: .; clone size: .; CDR3 DNA: TGCGCCAGCAGCCAAGTGTGGACACGCGCTGAAAAACTGTTTTTT; CDR3 protein: CASSQVWTRAEKLFF
J gene: TRBJ1-2; V gene: TRBV7-8; D gene: .; clone size: .; CDR3 DNA: TGTGCCAGCAGCTTAGACGGAAGGGGCCGTATCTATGGCTACACCTTC; CDR3 protein: CASSLDGRGRIYGYTF
J gene: TRBJ2-3; V gene: TRBV7-2; D gene: TRBD2; clone size: .; CDR3 DNA: TGTGCCAGCAGCCACGTCGGGGGGGCCGCAGATACGCAGTATTTT; CDR3 protein: CASSHVGGAADTQYF
J gene: TRBJ1-1; V gene: TRBV4-1; D gene: .; clone size: once; CDR3 DNA: TGCGCCAGCAGCCGATCGAGGGAGAACACTGAAGCTTTCTTT; CDR3 protein: CASSRSRENTEAFF
J gene: TRBJ2-2; V gene: TRBV15; D gene: .; clone size: .; CDR3 DNA: TGTGCCACCAGCAGAGAAGCGGGCCCCACCGGGGAGCTGTTTTTT; CDR3 protein: CATSREAGPTGELFF
J gene: TRBJ1-3; V gene: TRBV30; D gene: .; clone size: .; CDR3 DNA: TGTGCCTGGACGCCAGGTGACGGTCCTTCTGGAAACACCATATATTTT; CDR3 protein: CAWTPGDGPSGNTIYF
J gene: TRBJ2-7; V gene: TRBV6-5; D gene: .; clone size: .; CDR3 DNA: TGTGCCACCACAGGGAGCTCCTACGAGCAGTACTTC; CDR3 protein: CATTGSSYEQYF
J gene: TRBJ1-2; V gene: TRBV7-2; D gene: .; clone size: .; CDR3 DNA: TGTGCCAGCAGTCCCTCCGGATGGAGGGTACATGGCTACACCTTC; CDR3 protein: CASSPSGWRVHGYTF
J gene: TRBJ1-2; V gene: TRBV3-1/TRBV3-2; D gene: TRBD1; clone size: .; CDR3 DNA: TGTGCCAGCAGCCACTTGACAGGGAACTATGGCTACACCTTC; CDR3 protein: CASSHLTGNYGYTF
J gene: TRBJ2-3; V gene: TRBV12-3/TRBV12-4; D gene: .; clone size: .; CDR3 DNA: TGTGCCAGCAGGACTCGCACAGATACGCAGTATTTT; CDR3 protein: CASRTRTDTQYF
J gene: TRBJ2-1; V gene: TRBV6-5; D gene: .; clone size: .; CDR3 DNA: TGTGCCAGCAGGAGGGAATTCTCCTACAATGAGCAGTTCTTC; CDR3 protein: CASRREFSYNEQFF
J gene: TRBJ1-1; V gene: TRBV11-2; D gene: .; clone size: .; CDR3 DNA: TGTGCCAGCAGCTTAATTCTGGGAGGGAGTGGAACTGAAGCTTTCTTT; CDR3 protein: CASSLILGGSGTEAFF
J gene: TRBJ2-1; V gene: TRBV24-1; D gene: .; clone size: .; CDR3 DNA: TGTGCCACCAGTAATCCCCAGGGGAAGTACAATGAGCAGTTCTTC; CDR3 protein: CATSNPQGKYNEQFF
J gene: TRBJ2-1; V gene: TRBV5-1; D gene: TRBD2; clone size: few; CDR3 DNA: TGCGCCAGCAGCTTGGGGACTAGCGGGTACAATGAGCAGTTCTTC; CDR3 protein: CASSLGTSGYNEQFF
J gene: TRBJ1-1; V gene: TRBV7-3; D gene: TRBD1; clone size: .; CDR3 DNA: TGTGCCAGCAGCTTAGGCGGAACAGGGGGTACTGAAGCTTTCTTT; CDR3 protein: CASSLGGTGGTEAFF
J gene: TRBJ1-1; V gene: TRBV6-6; D gene: .; clone size: .; CDR3 DNA: TGTGCCAGCAGAGGGGGGGGTAAGAACACTGAAGCTTTCTTT; CDR3 protein: CASRGGGKNTEAFF
J gene: TRBJ2-1; V gene: TRBV20-1; D gene: TRBD2; clone size: once; CDR3 DNA: TGCAGTGCTAGTCCGGGGGGCAATGAGCAGTTCTTC; CDR3 protein: CSASPGGNEQFF
J gene: TRBJ2-2; V gene: TRBV9; D gene: .; clone size: .; CDR3 DNA: TGTGCCAGCAGCGCCCACAGGGATCCCGGGGAGCTGTTTTTT; CDR3 protein: CASSAHRDPGELFF
J gene: TRBJ2-2; V gene: TRBV7-3; D gene: .; clone size: once; CDR3 DNA: TGTGCCAGCAGTTCCGACAGCGGGGAGCTGTTTTTT; CDR3 protein: CASSSDSGELFF
J gene: TRBJ2-7; V gene: TRBV2; D gene: TRBD1; clone size: .; CDR3 DNA: TGTGCCAGCAGTGGACAGGGGCGACCTTACGAGCAGTACTTC; CDR3 protein: CASSGQGRPYEQYF
J gene: TRBJ1-1; V gene: TRBV5-1; D gene: TRBD1; clone size: .; CDR3 DNA: TGCGCCAGCAGCTTCCACGGACAGGGAAGAGGTGGGACTGAAGCTTTCTTT; CDR3 protein: CASSFHGQGRGGTEAFF
J gene: TRBJ2-1; V gene: TRBV7-9; D gene: .; clone size: .; CDR3 DNA: TGTGCCAGCAGCCCCCGGACTACGTGGTCCTACAATGAGCAGTTCTTC; CDR3 protein: CASSPRTTWSYNEQFF
J gene: TRBJ2-5; V gene: TRBV5-4; D gene: .; clone size: .; CDR3 DNA: TGTGCCAGCAGCCCTTCGTCCAGGACAGCGCAAGAGACCCAGTACTTC; CDR3 protein: CASSPSSRTAQETQYF
J gene: TRBJ1-4; V gene: TRBV7-9; D gene: .; clone size: once; CDR3 DNA: TGTGCCAGCAGCTTAGGACTGGGAACTAATGAAAAACTGTTTTTT; CDR3 protein: CASSLGLGTNEKLFF
J gene: TRBJ1-1; V gene: TRBV5-5; D gene: .; clone size: .; CDR3 DNA: TGTGCCAGCAGCGCCACAGGTTACACTGAAGCTTTCTTT; CDR3 protein: CASSATGYTEAFF
J gene: TRBJ1-4; V gene: TRBV4-1; D gene: TRBD1; clone size: .; CDR3 DNA: TGCGCCAGCAGCCCCTCCCCCGGACAGGGATATGAAAAACTGTTTTTT; CDR3 protein: CASSPSPGQGYEKLFF
J gene: TRBJ2-1; V gene: TRBV2; D gene: TRBD2; clone size: once; CDR3 DNA: TGTGCCAGCAGTGTAGCGGGAGGGGGAAGCGGTGAGCAGTTCTTC; CDR3 protein: CASSVAGGGSGEQFF
J gene: TRBJ2-1; V gene: TRBV5-1; D gene: .; clone size: .; CDR3 DNA: TGCGCCAGCAGCTTGGAACTAACCGGTGAGCAGTTCTTC; CDR3 protein: CASSLELTGEQFF